This T cell receptor beta chain is drawn from a study of T cells in women clearing cervical HPV infection. Study background: With HLA typing for only a few women, HLA confounding remains possible.

Findings of the study overall: A classifier using richness and V gene abundances reached an AUC of around 0.83. Repertoire richness, not evenness, was significantly elevated in CIN3+ cases versus controls.

Its frequency marks this clone as medium-sized. Its antigen is not identified. The observed sequence ends 3 residues before the CDR3 terminus, with the missing tail filled in from the germline J gene. The J segment lost 7 bases and the V segment lost 5 bases, leaving 6 bases of the junction unmatched. The CDR3 sequence is 14 residues long. Looked up from germline, CDR1 is SNHLY and CDR2 is FYNNEI. TCRdb's table, derived via immunoSEQ multiplex PCR, lists solely in-frame clones and lacks some. The record lists some 20,000 clones, of which the ten most abundant hold around 5.2%. The source is a woman between 18 and 70 years old with a cervical HPV16 infection that either progressed to CIN3+ or cleared (not recorded which). The sequenced sample was blood buffy coat. The genes are TRBV2 and TRBJ2-2; 8 bases fit TRBD1. CDR3 sequence reads: CASSPDRVVGELFF. The covered CDR3 bases are TGTGCCAGCAGTCCGGACAGGGTGGTCGGGGAG.